The clone carrying this TCR beta chain was seen just once. Its antigen remains unknown. With 5 bases removed from V and 0 bases from J, the gap between germline ends came to 12 bases. The CDR3 length is 15 residues. Germline loops: CDR1 MGHRA, CDR2 YSYEKL. Version v3.0 of the immunoSEQ assay was performed at survey level. Libraries were prepared by immunoSEQ multiplex PCR; TCRdb keeps only in-frame clonotypes and omits some of them. The data contain tens of thousands of clones, 84% of them seen just once; the ten biggest clones take up around 20%. The sample originates from a study of long-term antiretroviral therapy in people with HIV. Study-wide findings and caveats: Clones that expanded before ART (that is, prior to treatment) dominated the repertoire at all time points.

Sequenced here: unsorted PBMCs, sampled 0.5 years before starting antiretroviral therapy. V is TRBV4-1 and J is TRBJ2-3; D possibly corresponds to TRBD1 (5 bases). The receptor was derived from a middle-aged man with HIV. The CDR3 DNA sequence: TGCGCCAGCAGCACCCGGACAACTAGCACAGATACGCAGTATTTT. Residues: CASSTRTTSTDTQYF.